The sequence of this T cell receptor (beta chain) was determined in a study of cytomegalovirus exposure and HLA in healthy donors. Study findings and constraints: A missense variant in DCLRE1C was later tied to TCR beta V- and J-gene trimming.

Between the trimmed V and J ends, which lost 0 bases and 0 bases, there was a span of 14 bases. CDR3 length equals 17 residues. The germline V gene has CDR1 LGHNA and CDR2 YSLEER. About this clone itself: What it recognizes is unknown.

PCR primers comprised 60 Vbeta and 13 Jbeta primers. Libraries were prepared by immunoSEQ multiplex PCR; TCRdb keeps only in-frame clonotypes and omits some of them. The sample consists of around 150,000 clones, approximately 70% of them appearing once. The sample comprised PBMCs. The TCR comes from a middle-aged man in good health and CMV-seropositive. The chain recombines TRBV4-3 with TRBJ2-5; a weak D match, TRBD2 (7 bases). The CDR3 spells CASSQDLAGAHQETQYF. The CDR3 bases are TGCGCCAGCAGCCAAGATCTGGCGGGGGCCCACCAAGAGACCCAGTACTTC.